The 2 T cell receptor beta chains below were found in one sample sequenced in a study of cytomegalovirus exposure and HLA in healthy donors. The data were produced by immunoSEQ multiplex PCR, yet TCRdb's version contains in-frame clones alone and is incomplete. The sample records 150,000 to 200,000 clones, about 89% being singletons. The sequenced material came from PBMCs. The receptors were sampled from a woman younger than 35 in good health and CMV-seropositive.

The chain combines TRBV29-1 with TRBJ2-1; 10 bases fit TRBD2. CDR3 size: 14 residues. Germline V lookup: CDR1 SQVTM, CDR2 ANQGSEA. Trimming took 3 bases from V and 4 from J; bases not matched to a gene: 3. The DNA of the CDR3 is TGCAGCGTTGATCTAGCGGGAGCTTACAATGAGCAGTTCTTC. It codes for CSVDLAGAYNEQFF.

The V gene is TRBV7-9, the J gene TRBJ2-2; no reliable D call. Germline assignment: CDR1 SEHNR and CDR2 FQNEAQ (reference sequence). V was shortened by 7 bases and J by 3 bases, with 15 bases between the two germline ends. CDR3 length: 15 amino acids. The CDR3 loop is CASNPRSMDTGELFF. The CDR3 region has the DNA TGTGCCAGCAACCCCCGGTCAATGGACACCGGGGAGCTGTTTTTT.